The clone carrying this T cell receptor beta chain came up a few times. No antigen is known for it. On each TCR cDNA molecule, a unique molecular identifier was present. TCRdb passed the 5' RACE reads through MiXCR, listing each CDR3 protein once. The data contain about 26,000 distinct CDR3 sequences, around 13% of them singletons. The CDR3 covers 14 residues. Germline CDR1 is SQVTM and CDR2 is ANQGSEA. Trimming at V came to 5 bases and at J to 4 bases, leaving 5 bases not matched to a gene. The data originate from a study of spatial heterogeneity in lung cancer. As to time point: sample taken at primary tumor resection. Unsorted samples of tumor, nontumor lung or frozen PBMC had their whole RNA sequenced. The donors, 70 or so patients with untreated early-stage non-small cell lung cancer, provided the samples. General study results and limits: At resection, ubiquitous expanded tumor TCRs appeared in blood more than at follow-up.

The chain uses TRBV29-1 and TRBJ2-2; TRBD1 aligns across 9 bases. The receptor was derived from a female donor with early-stage non-small cell lung cancer. The specimen comprised PBMCs, sampled at surgery. As DNA, the CDR3 is TGCAGCGTTCCGGGACAGGGCTTCACCGGGGAGCTGTTTTTT. It yields the protein CSVPGQGFTGELFF.